The rows below give T cell receptor beta chains drawn from one sample of a study of T-cell memory formation after mild COVID-19. TCRdb redid the calling of the 5' RACE reads with MiXCR, one entry per CDR3 protein. The table shows 290,000 or so distinct CDR3 sequences, with around 19% occurring only once. The sequenced material came from PBMCs or a T cell subset sorted from them (not recorded which). The receptor source for this set is a man aged 18 to 35 who had mild COVID-19 (a few samples of this study predate the infection). Cell type and time point are not known. Both conserved end residues are part of each CDR3. D genes are given only for firm matches. Not all rows give a size; the values are once, few, many and, for expanded clones, a class.

d_call: -; clone_size: -; j_call: TRBJ1-5; v_call: TRBV19; cdr3_aa: CATDRGGNQPQHF; cdr3_nt: TGTGCCACGGACCGGGGTGGCAATCAGCCCCAGCATTTT
d_call: -; clone_size: few; j_call: TRBJ1-6; v_call: TRBV7-9; cdr3_aa: CASSAPQGHNSPLHF; cdr3_nt: TGTGCCAGCAGCGCACCCCAGGGACACAATTCACCCCTCCACTTT
d_call: -; clone_size: -; j_call: TRBJ1-3; v_call: TRBV4-3; cdr3_aa: CASSQDGRSSGNTIYF; cdr3_nt: TGCGCCAGCAGCCAAGATGGCAGAAGCTCTGGAAACACCATATATTTT
d_call: -; clone_size: -; j_call: TRBJ1-1; v_call: TRBV6-2/TRBV6-3; cdr3_aa: CASSSMGLNTEAFF; cdr3_nt: TGTGCCAGCAGTTCTATGGGGCTGAACACTGAAGCTTTCTTT
d_call: -; clone_size: few; j_call: TRBJ2-3; v_call: TRBV5-1; cdr3_aa: CASSLAGPITDTQYF; cdr3_nt: TGCGCCAGCAGCTTGGCGGGCCCGATCACAGATACGCAGTATTTT
d_call: TRBD2; clone_size: -; j_call: TRBJ2-7; v_call: TRBV20-1; cdr3_aa: CSALGAGGPSYEQYF; cdr3_nt: TGCAGTGCCCTAGGAGCGGGAGGACCCTCCTACGAGCAGTACTTC
d_call: -; clone_size: few; j_call: TRBJ2-2; v_call: TRBV6-2/TRBV6-3; cdr3_aa: CASTYRGAGELFF; cdr3_nt: TGTGCCAGCACCTACCGTGGGGCCGGGGAGCTGTTTTTT
d_call: TRBD1; clone_size: -; j_call: TRBJ1-1; v_call: TRBV5-1; cdr3_aa: CASSPGQALGNTEAFF; cdr3_nt: TGCGCCAGCAGCCCGGGACAGGCGCTGGGGAACACTGAAGCTTTCTTT
d_call: -; clone_size: -; j_call: TRBJ2-3; v_call: TRBV19; cdr3_aa: CASSMSTDTQYF; cdr3_nt: TGTGCCAGTAGTATGAGCACAGATACGCAGTATTTT
d_call: -; clone_size: few; j_call: TRBJ1-5; v_call: TRBV6-5; cdr3_aa: CASQGLNSNQPQHF; cdr3_nt: TGTGCCAGCCAGGGGTTGAATAGCAATCAGCCCCAGCATTTT
d_call: -; clone_size: -; j_call: TRBJ1-2; v_call: TRBV20-1; cdr3_aa: CSVWENFKYGYTF; cdr3_nt: TGCAGTGTGTGGGAAAATTTTAAGTATGGCTACACCTTC
d_call: -; clone_size: few; j_call: TRBJ1-2; v_call: TRBV6-2/TRBV6-3; cdr3_aa: CASSLSPGRGVAGYTF; cdr3_nt: TGTGCCAGCAGTTTATCCCCAGGCAGGGGAGTCGCCGGCTACACCTTC
d_call: -; clone_size: -; j_call: TRBJ2-3; v_call: TRBV10-3; cdr3_aa: CAISGLVGGSFVTDTQYF; cdr3_nt: TGTGCCATCAGTGGGCTAGTGGGAGGTTCGTTCGTCACAGATACGCAGTATTTT
d_call: -; clone_size: few; j_call: TRBJ1-1; v_call: TRBV20-1; cdr3_aa: CSATQGNTEAFF; cdr3_nt: TGCAGTGCCACGCAGGGAAACACTGAAGCTTTCTTT
d_call: -; clone_size: -; j_call: TRBJ1-4; v_call: TRBV12-3/TRBV12-4; cdr3_aa: CASSPRVGSGEKLFF; cdr3_nt: TGTGCCAGCAGCCCGAGGGTCGGCTCTGGCGAAAAACTGTTTTTT
d_call: -; clone_size: few; j_call: TRBJ1-2; v_call: TRBV12-3/TRBV12-4; cdr3_aa: CASSSGGNYGYTF; cdr3_nt: TGTGCCAGCAGTTCGGGGGGCAACTATGGCTACACCTTC
d_call: -; clone_size: -; j_call: TRBJ1-1; v_call: TRBV29-1; cdr3_aa: CSVSHSWGLTEAFF; cdr3_nt: TGCAGCGTCTCCCATAGCTGGGGTCTCACTGAAGCTTTCTTT
d_call: -; clone_size: -; j_call: TRBJ2-3; v_call: TRBV6-5; cdr3_aa: CASSYSIVGSSDTQYF; cdr3_nt: TGTGCCAGCAGTTACTCTATTGTTGGGAGTTCAGATACGCAGTATTTT
d_call: -; clone_size: many; j_call: TRBJ1-1; v_call: TRBV3-1; cdr3_aa: CASSQGQPNTEAFF; cdr3_nt: TGTGCCAGCAGCCAAGGACAGCCGAACACTGAAGCTTTCTTT
d_call: -; clone_size: -; j_call: TRBJ1-4; v_call: TRBV6-5; cdr3_aa: CASSPRAYSTNEKLFF; cdr3_nt: TGTGCCAGCAGTCCCCGGGCATATTCAACTAATGAAAAACTGTTTTTT
d_call: -; clone_size: -; j_call: TRBJ1-2; v_call: TRBV6-5; cdr3_aa: CASSYAKPLGDYGYTF; cdr3_nt: TGTGCCAGCAGTTATGCGAAGCCTCTAGGGGACTATGGCTACACCTTC